This record covers a single TCR beta chain. Its antigen remains unknown. These data come from a study of T cells after yellow fever vaccination. The study's findings and limits: A large majority of primary-vaccination clones showed up again after the booster (just under 97% CD4, around 85% CD8). Bulk-population clonotypes that are abundant could appear as contaminants in FACS-sorted repertoires.

A 5'RACE template-switching step, the method used to make TCR cDNA, added a universal primer site and UMIs. Each CDR3 protein gets one entry after TCRdb re-called the 5' RACE reads with MiXCR. The sample holds hundreds of thousands of distinct CDR3 sequences, roughly 14% seen once. V lost 6 bases and J lost 5; bases outside the gene matches: 6. The CDR3 extends over 15 amino acids. In germline, CDR1 is MDHEN, CDR2 SYDVKM. The source was PBMCs, collected on the day of the yellow fever booster vaccination. The genes are TRBV28 and TRBJ2-1; 11 bases match TRBD2. The receptor was isolated from a man younger than 40 who received the YFV17D yellow fever vaccine. CDR3: CASSRASGRNNEQFF. In DNA, the CDR3 is TGTGCCAGCAGCAGGGCTAGCGGGAGGAACAATGAGCAGTTCTTC.